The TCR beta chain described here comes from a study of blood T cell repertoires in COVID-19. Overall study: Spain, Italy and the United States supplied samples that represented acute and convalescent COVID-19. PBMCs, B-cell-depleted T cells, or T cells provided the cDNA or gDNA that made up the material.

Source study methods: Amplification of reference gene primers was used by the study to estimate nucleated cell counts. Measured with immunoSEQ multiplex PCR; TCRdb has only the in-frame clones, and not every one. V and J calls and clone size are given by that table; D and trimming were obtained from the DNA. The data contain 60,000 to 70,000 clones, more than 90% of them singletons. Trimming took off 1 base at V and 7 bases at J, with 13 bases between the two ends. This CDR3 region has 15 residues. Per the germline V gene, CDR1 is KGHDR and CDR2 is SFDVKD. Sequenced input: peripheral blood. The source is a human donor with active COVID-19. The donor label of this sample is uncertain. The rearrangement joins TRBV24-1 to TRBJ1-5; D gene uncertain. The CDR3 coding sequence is TGTGCCACCAGTGATTTTAAGGAGGTGGGCCAGCCCCAGCATTTT. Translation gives CATSDFKEVGQPQHF.